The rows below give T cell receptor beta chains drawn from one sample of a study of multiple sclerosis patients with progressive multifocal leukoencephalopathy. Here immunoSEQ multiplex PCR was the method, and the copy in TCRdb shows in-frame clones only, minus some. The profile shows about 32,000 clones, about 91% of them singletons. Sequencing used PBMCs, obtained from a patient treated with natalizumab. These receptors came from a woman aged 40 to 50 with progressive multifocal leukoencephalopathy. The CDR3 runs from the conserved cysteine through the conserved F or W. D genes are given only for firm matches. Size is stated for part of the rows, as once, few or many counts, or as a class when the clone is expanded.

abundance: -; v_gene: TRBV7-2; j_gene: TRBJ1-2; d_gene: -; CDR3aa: CASSWGAYGYTF; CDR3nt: TGTGCCAGCAGCTGGGGGGCCTATGGCTACACCTTC
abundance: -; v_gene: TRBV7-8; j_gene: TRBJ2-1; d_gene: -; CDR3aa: CASSPTRLEQFF; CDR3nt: TGTGCCAGCAGCCCAACCCGACTTGAGCAGTTCTTC
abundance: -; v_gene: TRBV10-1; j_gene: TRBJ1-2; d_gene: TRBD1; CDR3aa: CASSESRTGNGYTF; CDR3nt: TGCGCCAGCAGTGAGTCTAGGACAGGGAACGGCTACACCTTC
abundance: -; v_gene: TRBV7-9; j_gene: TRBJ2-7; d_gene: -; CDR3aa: CASSPTYEQYF; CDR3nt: TGTGCCAGCAGCCCTACCTACGAGCAGTACTTC
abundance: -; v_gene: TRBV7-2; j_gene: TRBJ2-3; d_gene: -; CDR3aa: CASSLVRGADTQYF; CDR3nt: TGTGCCAGCAGCTTAGTTAGGGGAGCAGATACGCAGTATTTT
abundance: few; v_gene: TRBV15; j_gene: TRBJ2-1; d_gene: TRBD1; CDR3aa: CATSGGTLWQGAGEQFF; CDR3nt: TGTGCCACCAGCGGAGGAACCCTTTGGCAGGGGGCGGGTGAGCAGTTCTTC
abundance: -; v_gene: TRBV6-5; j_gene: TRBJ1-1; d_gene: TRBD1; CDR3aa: CASSPGQGRQAFF; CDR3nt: TGTGCCAGCAGCCCGGGACAGGGTAGGCAAGCTTTCTTT
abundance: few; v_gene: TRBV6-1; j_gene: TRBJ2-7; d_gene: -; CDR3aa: CASSEAGNGAYEQYF; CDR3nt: TGTGCCAGCAGTGAAGCTGGGAACGGAGCCTACGAGCAGTACTTC
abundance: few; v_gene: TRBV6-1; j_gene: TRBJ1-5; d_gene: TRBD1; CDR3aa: CASSEAGDRVLQPQHF; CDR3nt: TGTGCCAGCAGTGAAGCAGGGGACAGGGTGTTGCAGCCCCAGCATTTT
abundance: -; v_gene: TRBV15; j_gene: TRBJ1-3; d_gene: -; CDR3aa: CATSVSPEDTIYF; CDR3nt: TGTGCCACCAGCGTATCACCAGAGGACACCATATATTTT
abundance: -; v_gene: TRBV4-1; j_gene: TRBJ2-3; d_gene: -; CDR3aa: CASRQGEYGTDTQYF; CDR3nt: TGCGCCAGCAGACAAGGGGAGTATGGCACAGATACGCAGTATTTT
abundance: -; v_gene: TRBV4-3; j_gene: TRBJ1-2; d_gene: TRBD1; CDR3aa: CASSPMGQGGCGYTF; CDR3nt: TGCGCCAGCAGCCCTATGGGACAGGGCGGCTGTGGCTACACCTTC
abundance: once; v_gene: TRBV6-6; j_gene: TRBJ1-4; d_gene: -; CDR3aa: CASSSQRPSGGKLFF; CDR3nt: TGTGCCAGCAGTTCCCAACGACCCTCCGGAGGGAAACTGTTTTTT
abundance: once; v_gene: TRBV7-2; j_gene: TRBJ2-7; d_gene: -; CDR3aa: CASSPPGSYEQYF; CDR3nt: TGTGCCAGCAGCCCCCCCGGGTCCTACGAGCAGTACTTC
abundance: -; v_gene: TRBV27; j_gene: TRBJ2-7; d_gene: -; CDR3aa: CASRLASSYEQYF; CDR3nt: TGTGCCAGCAGACTCGCGAGCTCCTACGAGCAGTACTTC
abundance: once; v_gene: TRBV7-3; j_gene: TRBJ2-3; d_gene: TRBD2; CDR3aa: CASSLTYSGRTDTQYF; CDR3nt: TGTGCCAGCAGCTTAACATATAGCGGGCGAACAGATACGCAGTATTTT
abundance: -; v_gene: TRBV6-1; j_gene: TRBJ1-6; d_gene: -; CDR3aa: CASRATGSNSPLHF; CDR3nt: TGTGCCAGCAGGGCCACAGGGAGTAATTCACCCCTCCACTTT
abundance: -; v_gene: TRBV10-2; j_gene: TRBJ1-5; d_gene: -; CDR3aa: CASRKQGSDQPQHF; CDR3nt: TGCGCCAGCAGAAAACAGGGTAGCGATCAGCCCCAGCATTTT
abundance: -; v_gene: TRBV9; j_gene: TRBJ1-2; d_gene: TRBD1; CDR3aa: CASTPGGPNYGYTF; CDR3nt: TGTGCCAGCACGCCAGGGGGACCTAACTATGGCTACACCTTC
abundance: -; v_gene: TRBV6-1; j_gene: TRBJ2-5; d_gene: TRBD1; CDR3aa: CASSEAEGAPETQYF; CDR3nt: TGTGCCAGCAGTGAAGCTGAGGGGGCGCCGGAGACCCAGTACTTC
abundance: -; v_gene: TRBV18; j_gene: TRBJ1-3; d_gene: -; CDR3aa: CASSLTRGPSSGNTIYF; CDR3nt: TGTGCCAGCTCACTAACCAGGGGCCCGTCCTCTGGAAACACCATATATTTT
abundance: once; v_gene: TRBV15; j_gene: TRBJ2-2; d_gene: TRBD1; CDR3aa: CATSRRPGQGADTGELFF; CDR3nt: TGTGCCACCAGCAGACGTCCGGGACAGGGGGCCGACACCGGGGAGCTGTTTTTT
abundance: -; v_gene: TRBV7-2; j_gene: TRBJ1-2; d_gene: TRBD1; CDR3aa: CASSTTPGQGVYGYTF; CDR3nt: TGTGCCAGCAGCACGACTCCGGGACAGGGGGTCTATGGCTACACCTTC
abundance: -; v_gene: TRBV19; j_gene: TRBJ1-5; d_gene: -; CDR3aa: CASLTTRQSNQPQHF; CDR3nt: TGTGCCAGCTTAACTACGAGACAGAGCAATCAGCCCCAGCATTTT
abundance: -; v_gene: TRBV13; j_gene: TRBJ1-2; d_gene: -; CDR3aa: CASSSGATEEGYTF; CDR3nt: TGTGCCAGCAGCTCCGGGGCGACAGAGGAGGGCTACACCTTC
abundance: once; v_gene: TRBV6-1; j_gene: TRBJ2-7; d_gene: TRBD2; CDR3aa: CASSEVAGLAGAYEQYF; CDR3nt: TGTGCCAGCAGTGAAGTCGCTGGACTAGCGGGGGCCTACGAGCAGTACTTC
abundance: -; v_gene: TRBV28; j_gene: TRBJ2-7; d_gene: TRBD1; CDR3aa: CASRPPTGTGYEQYF; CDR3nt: TGTGCCAGCAGGCCTCCTACAGGGACAGGGTACGAGCAGTACTTC
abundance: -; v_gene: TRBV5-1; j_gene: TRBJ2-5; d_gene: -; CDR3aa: CASSSRTMWGQETQYF; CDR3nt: TGCGCCAGCAGCTCACGGACTATGTGGGGCCAAGAGACCCAGTACTTC
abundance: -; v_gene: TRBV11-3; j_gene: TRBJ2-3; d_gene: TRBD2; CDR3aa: CASSLGKTSGRAEDTQYF; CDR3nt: TGTGCCAGCAGCTTAGGGAAGACTAGCGGGAGGGCCGAGGATACGCAGTATTTT
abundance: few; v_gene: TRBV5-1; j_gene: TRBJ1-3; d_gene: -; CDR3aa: CASSFGAGGTGNTIYF; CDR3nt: TGCGCCAGCAGCTTTGGGGCGGGGGGCACTGGAAACACCATATATTTT
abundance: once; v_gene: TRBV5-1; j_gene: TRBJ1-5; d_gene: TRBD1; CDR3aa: CASSQSGGFEPQHF; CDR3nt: TGCGCCAGCAGCCAGTCAGGGGGCTTTGAGCCCCAGCATTTT
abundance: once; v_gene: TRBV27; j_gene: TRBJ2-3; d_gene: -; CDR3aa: CASSLKGLTLDTQYF; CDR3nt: TGTGCCAGCAGTTTAAAGGGTTTGACTTTAGATACGCAGTATTTT
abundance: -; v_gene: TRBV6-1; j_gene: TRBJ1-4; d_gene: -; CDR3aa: CASSLGQRVFF; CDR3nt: TGTGCCAGCAGTTTGGGCCAGAGGGTGTTTTTT
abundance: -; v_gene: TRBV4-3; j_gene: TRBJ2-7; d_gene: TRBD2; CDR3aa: CASSQDLAGNYEQYF; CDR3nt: TGCGCCAGCAGCCAAGACCTAGCGGGGAACTACGAGCAGTACTTC
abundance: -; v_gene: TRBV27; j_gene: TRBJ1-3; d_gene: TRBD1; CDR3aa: CASSLALPDRAGNTIYF; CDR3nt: TGTGCCAGCAGTTTAGCGCTCCCAGACAGGGCTGGAAACACCATATATTTT